This T cell receptor (beta chain) originates from a study of cytomegalovirus exposure and HLA in healthy donors. Study in general: In an earlier analysis, 117 million unique TCR beta sequences were found from approximately 190 million T cells. Study-wide results and caveats: What a later analysis showed was that several of the most significant clusters appeared linked to common viral pathogens. A missense variant in DCLRE1C was later tied to TCR beta V- and J-gene trimming.

This CDR3 region has 12 residues. Germline CDR1 and CDR2: SGHNT and YYREEE (reference sequence). Trimming cost V 8 bases and J 10 bases; bases outside gene matches: 10. The primer mix had 60 Vbeta and 13 Jbeta primers. The repertoire was sequenced with immunoSEQ multiplex PCR; TCRdb's copy has only in-frame clones and lacks some. This table holds about 91,000 clones, about 89% found once. In the case of this clone: The target antigen is unknown.

The clonotype comes from a man aged 25-45 years in good health and CMV-seropositive. The chain recombines TRBV5-4 with TRBJ1-2; 8 bases fit TRBD1. Specimen: PBMCs. In DNA, the CDR3 is TGTGCCAGTCTTCAGACAGGGGAAGACTACACCTTC. Its translation: CASLQTGEDYTF. Variable domain in full (rest from reference TRBV5-4 and TRBJ1-2): ETGVTQSPTHLIKTRGQQVTLRCSSQSGHNTVSWYQQALGQGPQFIFQYYREEENGRGNFPPRFSGLQFPNYSSELNVNALELDDSALYLCASLQTGEDYTFGSGTRLTVV.